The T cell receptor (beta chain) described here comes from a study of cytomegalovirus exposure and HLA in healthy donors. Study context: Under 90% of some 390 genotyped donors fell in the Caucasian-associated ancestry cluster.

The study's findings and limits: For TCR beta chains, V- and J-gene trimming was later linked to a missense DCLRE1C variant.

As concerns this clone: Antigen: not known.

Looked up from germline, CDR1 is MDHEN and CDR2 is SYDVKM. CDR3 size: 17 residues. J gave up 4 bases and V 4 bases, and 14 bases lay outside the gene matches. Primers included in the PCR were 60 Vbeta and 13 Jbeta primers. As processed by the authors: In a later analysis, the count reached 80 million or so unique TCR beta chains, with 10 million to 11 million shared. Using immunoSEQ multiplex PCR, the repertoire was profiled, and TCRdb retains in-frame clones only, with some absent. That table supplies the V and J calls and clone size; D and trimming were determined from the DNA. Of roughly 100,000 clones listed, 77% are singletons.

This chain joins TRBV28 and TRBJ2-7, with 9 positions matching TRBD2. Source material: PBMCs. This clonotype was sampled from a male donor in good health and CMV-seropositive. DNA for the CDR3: TGTGCCAGCAGTTCACCGGTATGGCGGGAGGGCCTTTACGAGCAGTACTTC. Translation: CASSSPVWREGLYEQYF.